This T cell receptor (beta chain) was found in a study of cytomegalovirus exposure and HLA in healthy donors. Germline V gives CDR1 DFQATT, CDR2 SNEGSKA (reference sequence). This CDR3 has 11 amino acids. Vbeta (60) and Jbeta (13) primers were used in the PCR. The repertoire was sequenced with immunoSEQ multiplex PCR; TCRdb's copy has only in-frame clones and lacks some. This table holds 150,000 to 180,000 clones, over 65% found once. Details on this clone: The junction departs from the called germline gene at one end, perhaps through a read error.

This clonotype was sampled from a young man in good health and CMV-seronegative. Sequencing was done on a sample of PBMCs. J is TRBJ2-7 and V is TRBV20-1; 7 bases align to TRBD2. The CDR3 DNA reads as TGCAGTGCCCGAATGGGGAGAGCGGGGCACTTC. Translated, it gives CSARMGRAGHF.